Listed below are T cell receptor beta chains from one sample, sequenced in a study of graft-versus-host responses after intestinal transplantation. These receptors' antigens are unknown. Method: immunoSEQ multiplex PCR; TCRdb's copy keeps in-frame clones and lacks some. Among about 130,000 clones listed, around nine tenths were seen once. The starting material was unstimulated CD4+ T cells sorted from spleen or lymph node cells, obtained before intestinal transplant. Receptor source: a human donor who received an intestinal transplant. Each CDR3 is given with its conserved first and last residue.

j_gene,v_gene,CDR3aa
TRBJ2-3,TRBV7-8,CASSLEPGRWADTQYF
TRBJ1-2,TRBV6-5,CASSYSRAGNYGYTF
TRBJ2-5,TRBV7-7,CASSLGGLGDETQYF
TRBJ1-3,TRBV7-8,CASSFPGGKTSGNTIYF
TRBJ1-1,TRBV7-8,CASSLAGQGGTEAFF
TRBJ2-1,TRBV19,CASSRGGTSYNEQFF
TRBJ1-5,TRBV19,CASSYRAASNQPQHF
TRBJ2-1,TRBV4-2,CASSQERRGGQFF
TRBJ1-5,TRBV27,CASSLFPGNQPQHF
TRBJ2-1,TRBV7-2,CASSLGLAGAFDNEQFF
TRBJ2-7,TRBV28,CASSLAGGSYEQYF
TRBJ1-1,TRBV30,CAWSVPPRVAEAFF
TRBJ2-7,TRBV7-2,CASSLIYYEQYF
TRBJ1-4,TRBV6-1,CASSAYRGREEKLFF
TRBJ2-3,TRBV27,CASSLGRVGTDTQYF
TRBJ2-5,TRBV15,CATSLGLAGETQYF
TRBJ2-1,TRBV5-1,CASSLPPRTSGGDNEQFF
TRBJ2-1,TRBV4-3,CASSHSNSRTVQFF
TRBJ2-7,TRBV6-1,CASSEIGGVYEQYF
TRBJ2-1,TRBV11-2,CASSSNFLSGTSGNEQFF
TRBJ1-2,TRBV28,CASSSGSVLYGYTF
TRBJ2-3,TRBV18,CASAGGQKDTQYF
TRBJ1-5,TRBV19,CASGLKPRHF
TRBJ1-1,TRBV27,CASSLLSRGRGMNTEAFF
TRBJ2-3,TRBV19,CASRGQSSTSGTDTQYF
TRBJ2-5,TRBV2,CATNRDRVETQYF
TRBJ2-3,TRBV29-1,CSVAAGVNIDTQYF
TRBJ2-3,TRBV19,CASSLGARDTQYF
TRBJ2-7,TRBV5-1,CASSSFSYEQYF
TRBJ1-5,TRBV28,CASSAATGPLNQPQHF
TRBJ1-1,TRBV7-2,CASSLMLNTEAFF
TRBJ2-7,TRBV27,CASSSTGTWREQYF
TRBJ1-5,TRBV7-9,CASSLEGANQPQHF
TRBJ1-3,TRBV7-2,CASSLLPGNTIYF
TRBJ2-3,TRBV6-1,CASRDRGRTDTQYF
TRBJ2-7,TRBV11-2,CASSLAYEQYF
TRBJ2-5,TRBV5-1,CASSFSGQAKETQYF
TRBJ1-4,TRBV5-1,CASSLDNNEKLFF
TRBJ2-1,TRBV7-7,CASSRRLAGVNEQFF
TRBJ2-7,TRBV6-5,CASSLYREGEQYF
TRBJ1-1,TRBV7-3,CASSSLGVSTGPNTEAFF
TRBJ2-5,TRBV19,CASRGQSTPQETQYF
TRBJ2-7,TRBV9,CASSVAWGSSYEQYF
TRBJ2-7,TRBV4-2,CASSPSTSGINEQYF
TRBJ1-3,TRBV18,CASSPLEGLMNTIYF
TRBJ1-6,TRBV30,CAWGSNGNSPLHF
TRBJ1-3,TRBV28,CASSFGPRRGSGNTIYF
TRBJ2-2,TRBV28,CASRPAGTENTGELFF
TRBJ1-5,TRBV6-6,CASSSGDGGNQPQHF
TRBJ1-6,TRBV5-8,CASSPGGLSPLHF
TRBJ2-1,TRBV11-2,CASSSTGSGYNEQFF
TRBJ2-1,TRBV10-2,CAIRPRGANEQFF